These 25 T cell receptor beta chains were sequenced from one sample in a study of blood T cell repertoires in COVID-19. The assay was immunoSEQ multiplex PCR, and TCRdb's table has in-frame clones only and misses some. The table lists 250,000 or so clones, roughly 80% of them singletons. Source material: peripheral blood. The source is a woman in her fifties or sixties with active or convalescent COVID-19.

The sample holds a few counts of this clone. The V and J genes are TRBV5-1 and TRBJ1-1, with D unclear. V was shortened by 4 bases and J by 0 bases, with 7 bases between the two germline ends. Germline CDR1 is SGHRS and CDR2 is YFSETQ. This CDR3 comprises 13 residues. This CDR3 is CASSTRVNTEAFF. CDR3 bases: TGCGCCAGCAGCACGCGGGTGAACACTGAAGCTTTCTTT.

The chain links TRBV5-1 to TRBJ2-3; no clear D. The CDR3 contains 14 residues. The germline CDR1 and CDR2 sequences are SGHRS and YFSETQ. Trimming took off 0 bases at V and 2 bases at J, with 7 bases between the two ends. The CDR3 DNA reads TGCGCCAGCAGCTTGGGGGCCTACACAGATACGCAGTATTTT. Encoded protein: CASSLGAYTDTQYF.

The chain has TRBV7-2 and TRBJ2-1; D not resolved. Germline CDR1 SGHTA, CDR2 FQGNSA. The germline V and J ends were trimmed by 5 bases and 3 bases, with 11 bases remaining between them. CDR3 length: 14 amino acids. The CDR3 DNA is TGTGCCAGCAGCAATCCCGGGTTCTACAATGAGCAGTTCTTC. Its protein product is CASSNPGFYNEQFF.

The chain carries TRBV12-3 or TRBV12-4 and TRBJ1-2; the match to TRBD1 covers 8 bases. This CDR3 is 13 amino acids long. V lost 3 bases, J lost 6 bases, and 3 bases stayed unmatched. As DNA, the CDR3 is TGTGCCAGCAGTTTTGGCAGGGGGCATGGCTACACCTTC. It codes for CASSFGRGHGYTF.

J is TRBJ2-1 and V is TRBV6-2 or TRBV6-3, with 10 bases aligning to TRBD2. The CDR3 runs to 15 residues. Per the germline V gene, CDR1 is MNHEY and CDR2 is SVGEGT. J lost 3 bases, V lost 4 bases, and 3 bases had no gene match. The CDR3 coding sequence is TGTGCCAGCAGTTTGGGACTAGCGTACTACAATGAGCAGTTCTTC. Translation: CASSLGLAYYNEQFF.

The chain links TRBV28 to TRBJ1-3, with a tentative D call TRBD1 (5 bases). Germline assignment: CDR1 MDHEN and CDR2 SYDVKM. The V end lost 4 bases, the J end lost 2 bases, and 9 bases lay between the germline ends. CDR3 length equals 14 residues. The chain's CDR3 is CASSWGGTGNTIYF. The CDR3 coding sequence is TGTGCCAGCAGTTGGGGGGGGACTGGAAACACCATATATTTT. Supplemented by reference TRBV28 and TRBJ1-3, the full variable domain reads DVKVTQSSRYLVKRTGEKVFLECVQDMDHENMFWYRQDPGLGLRLIYFSYDVKMKEKGDIPEGYSVSREKKERFSLILESASTNQTSMYLCASSWGGTGNTIYFGEGSWLTVV.

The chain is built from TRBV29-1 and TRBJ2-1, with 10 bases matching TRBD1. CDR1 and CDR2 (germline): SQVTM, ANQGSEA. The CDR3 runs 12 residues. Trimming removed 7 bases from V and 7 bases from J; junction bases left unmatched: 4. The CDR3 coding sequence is TGCAGCGGGGACAGGGGCAGGAATGAGCAGTTCTTC. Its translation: CSGDRGRNEQFF.

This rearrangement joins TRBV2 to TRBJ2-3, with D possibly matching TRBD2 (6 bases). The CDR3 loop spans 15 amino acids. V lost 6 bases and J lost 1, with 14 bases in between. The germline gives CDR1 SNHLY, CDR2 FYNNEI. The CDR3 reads CASRRDSGGTDTQYF. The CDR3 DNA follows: TGTGCCAGCAGACGGGACTCCGGTGGCACAGATACGCAGTATTTT.

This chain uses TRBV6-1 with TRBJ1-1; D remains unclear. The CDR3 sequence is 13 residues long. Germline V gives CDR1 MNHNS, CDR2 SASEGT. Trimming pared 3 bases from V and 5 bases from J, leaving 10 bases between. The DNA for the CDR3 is TGTGCCAGCAGTGAGTTCCGGGAGACTGAAGCTTTCTTT. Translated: CASSEFRETEAFF.

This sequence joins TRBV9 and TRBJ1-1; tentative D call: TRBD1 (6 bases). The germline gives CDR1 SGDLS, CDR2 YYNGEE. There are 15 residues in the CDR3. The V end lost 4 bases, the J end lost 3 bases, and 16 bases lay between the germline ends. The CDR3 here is CASSPSPRGHTEAFF. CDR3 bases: TGTGCCAGCAGCCCTAGCCCCAGGGGCCACACTGAAGCTTTCTTT.

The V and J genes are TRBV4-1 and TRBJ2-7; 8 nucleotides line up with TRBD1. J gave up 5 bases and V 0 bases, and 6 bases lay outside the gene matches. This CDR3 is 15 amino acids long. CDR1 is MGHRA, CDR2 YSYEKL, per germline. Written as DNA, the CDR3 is TGCGCCAGCAGCCAAGATGGTCAGGGGGCAGACGAGCAGTACTTC. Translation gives CASSQDGQGADEQYF.

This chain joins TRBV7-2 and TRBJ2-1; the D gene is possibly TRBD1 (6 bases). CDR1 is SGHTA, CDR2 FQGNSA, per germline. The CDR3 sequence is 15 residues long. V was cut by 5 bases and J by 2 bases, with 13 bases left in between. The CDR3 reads CASSPTDRTYNEQFF. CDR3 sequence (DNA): TGTGCCAGCAGCCCAACGGACAGAACCTACAATGAGCAGTTCTTC.

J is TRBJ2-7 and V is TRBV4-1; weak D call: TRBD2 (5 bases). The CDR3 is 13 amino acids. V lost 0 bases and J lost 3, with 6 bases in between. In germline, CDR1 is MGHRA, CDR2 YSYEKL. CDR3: CASSQDRGYEQYF. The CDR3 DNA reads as TGCGCCAGCAGCCAAGATCGGGGCTACGAGCAGTACTTC.

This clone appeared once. The CDR3 loop reads CASTPRDPRETQYF. As DNA, the CDR3 is TGCGCCAGTACTCCCCGGGATCCCAGAGAGACCCAGTACTTC. The chain carries TRBV5-1 and TRBJ2-5; a possible D gene is TRBD2 (5 bases). In germline, CDR1 is SGHRS, CDR2 YFSETQ. The V and J ends lost 8 bases and 4 bases respectively, with 18 bases between them. The CDR3 is made up of 14 amino acids. Complete variable domain (other parts from reference TRBV5-1 and TRBJ2-5): KAGVTQTPRYLIKTRGQQVTLSCSPISGHRSVSWYQQTPGQGLQFLFEYFSETQRNKGNFPGRFSGRQFSNSRSEMNVSTLELGDSALYLCASTPRDPRETQYFGPGTRLLVL.

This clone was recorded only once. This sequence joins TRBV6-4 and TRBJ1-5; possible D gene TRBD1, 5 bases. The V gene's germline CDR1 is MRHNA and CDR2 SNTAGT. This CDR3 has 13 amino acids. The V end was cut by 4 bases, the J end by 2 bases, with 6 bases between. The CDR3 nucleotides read TGTGCCAGCAGTGTCAGGGGCAATCAGCCCCAGCATTTT. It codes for CASSVRGNQPQHF.

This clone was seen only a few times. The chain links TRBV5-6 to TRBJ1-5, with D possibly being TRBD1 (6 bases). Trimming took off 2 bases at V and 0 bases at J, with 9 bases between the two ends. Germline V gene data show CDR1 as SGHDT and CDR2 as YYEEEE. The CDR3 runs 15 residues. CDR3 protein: CASSLTGSSNQPQHF. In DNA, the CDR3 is TGTGCCAGCAGCTTAACAGGGAGTAGCAATCAGCCCCAGCATTTT.

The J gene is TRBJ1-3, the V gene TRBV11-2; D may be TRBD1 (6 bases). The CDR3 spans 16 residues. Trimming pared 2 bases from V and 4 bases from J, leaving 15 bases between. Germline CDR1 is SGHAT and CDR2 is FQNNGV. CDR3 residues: CASSLSLGAAGNTIYF. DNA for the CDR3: TGTGCCAGCAGCTTAAGTTTGGGGGCTGCCGGAAACACCATATATTTT.

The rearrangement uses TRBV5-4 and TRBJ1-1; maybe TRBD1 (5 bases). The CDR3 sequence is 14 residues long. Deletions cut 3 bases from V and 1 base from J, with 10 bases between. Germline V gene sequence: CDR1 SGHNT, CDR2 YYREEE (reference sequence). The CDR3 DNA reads TGTGCCAGCAGCTGGCAAGGACAGAACACTGAAGCTTTCTTT. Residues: CASSWQGQNTEAFF.

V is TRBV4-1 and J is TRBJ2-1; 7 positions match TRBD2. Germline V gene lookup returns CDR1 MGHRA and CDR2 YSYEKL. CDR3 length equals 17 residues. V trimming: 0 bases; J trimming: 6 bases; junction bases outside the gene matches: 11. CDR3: CASSQEPTAGWGNEQFF. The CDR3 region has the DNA TGCGCCAGCAGCCAAGAGCCAACAGCGGGGTGGGGCAATGAGCAGTTCTTC.

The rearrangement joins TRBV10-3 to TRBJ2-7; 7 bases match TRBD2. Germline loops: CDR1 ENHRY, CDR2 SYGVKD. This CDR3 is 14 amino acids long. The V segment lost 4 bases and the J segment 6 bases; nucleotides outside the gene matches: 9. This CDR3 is CAISVGGSLGEQYV. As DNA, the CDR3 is TGTGCCATCAGTGTCGGGGGGAGTCTTGGCGAGCAGTACGTC.

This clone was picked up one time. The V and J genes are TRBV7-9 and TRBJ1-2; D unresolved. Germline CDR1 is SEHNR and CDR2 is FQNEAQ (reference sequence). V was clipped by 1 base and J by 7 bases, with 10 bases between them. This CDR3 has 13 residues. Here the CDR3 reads CASSLVNPSGYTF. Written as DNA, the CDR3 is TGTGCCAGCAGCTTAGTCAATCCGAGTGGCTACACCTTC.

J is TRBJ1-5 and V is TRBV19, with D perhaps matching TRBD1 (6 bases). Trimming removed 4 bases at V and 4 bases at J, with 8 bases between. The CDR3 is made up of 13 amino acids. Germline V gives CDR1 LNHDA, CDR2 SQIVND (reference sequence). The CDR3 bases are TGTGCCAGTAGTAGGACAGAAAATCAGCCCCAGCATTTT. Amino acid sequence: CASSRTENQPQHF.

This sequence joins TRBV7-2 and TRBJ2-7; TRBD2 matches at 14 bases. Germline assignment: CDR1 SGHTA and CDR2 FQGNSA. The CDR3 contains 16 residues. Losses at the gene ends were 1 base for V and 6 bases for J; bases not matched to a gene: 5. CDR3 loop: CASSLEGTSGSREQYF. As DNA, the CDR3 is TGTGCCAGCAGCTTAGAAGGGACTAGCGGGAGTCGCGAGCAGTACTTC.

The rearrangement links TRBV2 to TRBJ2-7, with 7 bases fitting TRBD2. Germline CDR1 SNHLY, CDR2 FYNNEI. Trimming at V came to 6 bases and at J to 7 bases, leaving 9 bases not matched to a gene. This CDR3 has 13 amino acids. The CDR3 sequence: CASRGGLTWEQYV. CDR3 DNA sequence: TGTGCCAGCAGGGGAGGGCTGACTTGGGAGCAGTACGTC.

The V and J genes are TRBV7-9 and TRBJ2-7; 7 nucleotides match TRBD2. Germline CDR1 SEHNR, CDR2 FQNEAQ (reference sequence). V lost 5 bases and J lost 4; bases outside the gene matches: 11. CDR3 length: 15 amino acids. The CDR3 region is CASSPRAGLVYEQYF. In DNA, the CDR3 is TGTGCCAGCAGCCCTAGAGCGGGATTAGTATACGAGCAGTACTTC.